The present TCR beta chain was sequenced within a study of T cells expressing NK-cell markers. In the study overall: Sorted CD3+CD56-NKG2C+, CD3+CD56+NKG2C+ and CD3+CD56+NKG2C- T cells supplied the TCR beta repertoires. HCMV seropositivity characterized most of the eight sequenced donors, and seronegativity one.

What made the TCR beta cDNA was 5'RACE template switching with UMIs. Reprocessing the 5' RACE reads, TCRdb reports a single entry for every CDR3 protein and omits DNA. Listed are some 450,000 distinct CDR3 sequences; roughly 8% falls within the top ten. About this clonotype itself: The antigen remains undetermined.

The germline V gene has CDR1 SGHTA and CDR2 FQGNSA. This CDR3 spans 16 amino acids. Study-wide results and limits: In a group of about 6 donors, dominant NKG2C+ clonotypes represented 1.0-7.0% of CD8+ T cells.

Sequencing input: blood T cells: a sorted CD56 or NKG2C T cell subset, CD4+ or CD8+ T cells, or bulk PBMC T cells (not recorded which). The clonotype comes from a woman between 18 and 70 years old in good health. V usage is TRBV7-2 and J usage is TRBJ2-7; absent DNA, TCRdb's TRBD2 call cannot be checked. The CDR3 loop reads CASRPTSGGTPYEQYF. Full variable domain (remainder filled in from reference TRBV7-2 and TRBJ2-7): GAGVSQSPSNKVTEKGKDVELRCDPISGHTALYWYRQSLGQGLEFLIYFQGNSAPDKSGLPSDRFSAERTGGSVSTLTIQRTQQEDSAVYLCASRPTSGGTPYEQYFGPGTRLTVT.